A selection of T cell receptor beta chains follows, all from one sample in a study of identical twins. TCRdb reprocessed the 5' RACE reads via MiXCR and lists one record per CDR3 protein. The sample includes around 1.7 million distinct CDR3 sequences, around a third of them seen just once. The sequenced material came from cord blood. These receptors all come from a newborn girl in good health. Both conserved end residues are trimmed from each CDR3. The order of the fields is clone size, V gene, J gene, D gene, CDR3 protein. D genes are given only for firm matches. Some rows have no size entry. The others give once, few or many, or a class for an expanded clone.

>NA|TRBV7-8|TRBJ1-1|NA
ASSLAGAYRVGTEAF
>few|TRBV6-1|TRBJ2-7|NA
ASSETPSSYEQY
>NA|TRBV4-2|TRBJ2-3|TRBD2
ASSQNRGLAGGNTDTQY
>few|TRBV15|TRBJ1-5|TRBD1
ATSFGTGVLPQH
>NA|TRBV19|TRBJ2-1|NA
ASSISSHNEQF
>few|TRBV29-1|TRBJ1-5|NA
SVKPQH
>once|TRBV4-1|TRBJ2-2|NA
ASSTVPGHNTGELF
>few|TRBV25-1|TRBJ2-5|NA
ASSEFAQETQY
>few|TRBV10-3|TRBJ2-6|NA
AISPTGANVLT
>NA|TRBV20-1|TRBJ1-2|NA
SAREGRDYGYT
>few|TRBV20-1|TRBJ2-5|TRBD1
SAVRGTGGVQETQY
>NA|TRBV27|TRBJ2-1|TRBD1
ASSFKGQRYNEQF
>many|TRBV12-5|TRBJ1-2|TRBD1
ASGLDRGGYGYT
>NA|TRBV28|TRBJ1-2|NA
ASSLFMGGYGYT
>NA|TRBV6-5|TRBJ2-7|NA
ASSYKDDYEQY
>NA|TRBV20-1|TRBJ1-4|NA
SALGGYNEKLF
>NA|TRBV13|TRBJ2-3|TRBD1
ASSADRGSTQY
>few|TRBV20-1|TRBJ2-6|NA
SARDSYTGANVLT
>NA|TRBV27|TRBJ1-1|NA
ASSLSYWEGLNTEAF
>once|TRBV27|TRBJ2-1|NA
ASSFTSRPAETQF
>NA|TRBV3-1|TRBJ2-5|NA
ASSQGVFVLRPGEQY
>few|TRBV2|TRBJ2-7|NA
ASSESGLIGDEQY
>NA|TRBV20-1|TRBJ2-5|NA
SARGAPQETQY
>few|TRBV10-2|TRBJ1-2|NA
ASSESGKSYGYT
>NA|TRBV25-1|TRBJ1-6|NA
ASRARGSWNSPLH
>NA|TRBV20-1|TRBJ2-5|NA
SARPSKKETQY
>NA|TRBV12-3/TRBV12-4|TRBJ2-1|TRBD1
ASSSTGVFYNEQF
>NA|TRBV20-1|TRBJ2-1|NA
SGPHNGERF
>NA|TRBV3-1|TRBJ2-1|NA
ASSQVPVFGEQF
>NA|TRBV20-1|TRBJ2-1|NA
SALTRAEQF
>few|TRBV20-1|TRBJ1-6|NA
SARAVDRVVDSPLH
>few|TRBV9|TRBJ2-1|TRBD1
ASSDFGQGIYNEQF
>NA|TRBV20-1|TRBJ1-1|TRBD1
SALGGWGTEAF
>few|TRBV6-2/TRBV6-3|TRBJ2-1|NA
ASSADFPSSYNEQF
>NA|TRBV2|TRBJ1-2|NA
ASRGNPTHGYT
>NA|TRBV7-2|TRBJ1-2|NA
ASSLALPGKSGYT
>NA|TRBV21-1|TRBJ1-3|NA
ASSSGAGHTIY
>NA|TRBV5-1|TRBJ2-5|TRBD2
ASSFTGGAYNEQY
>NA|TRBV5-1|TRBJ2-7|NA
ASSFGGGGPYEQY
>NA|TRBV12-3/TRBV12-4|TRBJ2-3|NA
ASSHIQGGAMDTQY
>NA|TRBV3-1|TRBJ2-7|TRBD2
ASSREREGFYEQY
>once|TRBV6-5|TRBJ2-4|TRBD2
ASSYRLAGALAKNIQY
>few|TRBV5-1|TRBJ1-2|TRBD1
ASSFPTGAVGGYT
>few|TRBV11-2|TRBJ2-7|NA
ASSLRGYDYYEQY
>NA|TRBV10-3|TRBJ2-7|NA
AISESTPREQY
>NA|TRBV28|TRBJ1-5|TRBD1
ASTHPTGGRQPQH
>NA|TRBV11-2|TRBJ1-2|TRBD1
ASSGQGGFYGYT
>few|TRBV5-1|TRBJ2-7|TRBD2
ASSLGAGDSYEQY
>NA|TRBV10-3|TRBJ2-5|TRBD2
ATSGVHSEQY
>few|TRBV3-1|TRBJ2-3|NA
ASSQEYRRTDTQY
>NA|TRBV6-6|TRBJ1-1|NA
ASSYLVLHKGAEAF
>few|TRBV12-3/TRBV12-4|TRBJ2-1|TRBD2
ASSSPISGGDEQF
>few|TRBV27|TRBJ2-7|TRBD1
ASSETGAHYEQY
>many|TRBV29-1|TRBJ2-1|TRBD2
SVEWRGGSYEQF
>few|TRBV27|TRBJ1-2|NA
ASSPRFSGLYGYT
>many|TRBV27|TRBJ2-1|TRBD1
ASSPRQGAYNEQF
>NA|TRBV20-1|TRBJ2-1|TRBD2
SASPGTSGRLWF
>NA|TRBV7-8|TRBJ2-3|NA
ASSLEGATQY
>once|TRBV24-1|NA|TRBD2
ATRGTSGSNEQY